This entry lists 5 T cell receptor beta chains sequenced from one sample in a study of blood T cells in healthy people across ages. A second about 6 to 12 cycle PCR used barcoded and J-beta primers. TCRdb ran MiXCR on the 5' RACE reads and lists one entry per CDR3 protein. Here the sample spans around 800,000 distinct CDR3 sequences, approximately 55% being singletons. The specimen sequenced was blood. The receptors stem from a man older than 75 in good health.

CDR3 region: CASSLSTSGRADEQYF. The CDR3 nucleotides are TGTGCCAGCAGTCTGTCCACTAGCGGGAGGGCCGACGAGCAGTACTTC. The V and J genes are TRBV12-3 or TRBV12-4 and TRBJ2-7; 13 bases agree with TRBD2. Trimming cost V 5 bases and J 5 bases; bases outside gene matches: 9. The CDR3 consists of 16 residues.

This chain uses TRBV20-1 with TRBJ1-2; D perhaps matches TRBD1 (6 bases). V lost 3 bases and J lost 2, with 13 bases in between. The CDR3 consists of 14 residues. In germline, CDR1 is DFQATT, CDR2 SNEGSKA (reference sequence). The CDR3 region has the DNA TGCAGTGCTAGGATGCGGGGGGCGAACTATGGCTACACCTTC. Translated: CSARMRGANYGYTF.

The V and J genes are TRBV27 and TRBJ2-6; 7 positions agree with TRBD1. V was pared by 5 bases and J by 0 bases, with 10 bases of the junction left unmatched. The CDR3 loop spans 18 amino acids. Germline CDR1 and CDR2: MNHEY and SMNVEV (reference sequence). The CDR3 DNA sequence: TGTGCCAGCAGTACAGGGGCCACGGCCCACTCTGGGGCCAACGTCCTGACTTTC. This gives the protein CASSTGATAHSGANVLTF. The whole variable domain, remainder taken from reference TRBV27 and TRBJ2-6, is EAQVTQNPRYLITVTGKKLTVTCSQNMNHEYMSWYRQDPGLGLRQIYYSMNVEVTDKGDVPEGYKVSRKEKRNFPLILESPSPNQTSLYFCASSTGATAHSGANVLTFGAGSRLTVL.

The V and J genes are TRBV2 and TRBJ2-7, with 9 positions matching TRBD1. The germline V gene encodes CDR1 SNHLY and CDR2 FYNNEI. The V and J ends lost 4 bases and 7 bases, in that order; junction bases with no gene match: 5. The CDR3 is 13 amino acids. The CDR3 protein is CASSARTGEEQYF. The CDR3 DNA is TGTGCCAGCAGTGCCCGGACAGGGGAGGAGCAGTACTTC.

This rearrangement joins TRBV15 to TRBJ2-3; the match to TRBD2 covers 7 bases. The V gene end was trimmed by 0 bases and the J gene end by 6 bases; junction bases not matched to a gene: 18. Germline V gene sequence: CDR1 LNHNV, CDR2 YYDKDF (reference sequence). CDR3 size: 19 residues. The CDR3 here is CATSRDWEVTSVPGDTQYF. CDR3 DNA: TGTGCCACCAGCAGAGATTGGGAGGTTACTAGCGTACCAGGTGATACGCAGTATTTT.